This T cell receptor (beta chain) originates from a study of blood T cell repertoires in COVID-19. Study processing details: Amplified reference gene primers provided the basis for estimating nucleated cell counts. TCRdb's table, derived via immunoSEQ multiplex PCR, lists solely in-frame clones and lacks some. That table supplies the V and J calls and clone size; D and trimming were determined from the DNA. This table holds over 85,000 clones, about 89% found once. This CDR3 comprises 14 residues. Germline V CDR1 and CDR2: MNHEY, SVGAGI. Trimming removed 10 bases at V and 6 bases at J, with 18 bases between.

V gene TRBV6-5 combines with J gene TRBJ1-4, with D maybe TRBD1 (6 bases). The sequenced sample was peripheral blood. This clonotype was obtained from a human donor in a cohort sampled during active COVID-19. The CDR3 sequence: CAISRTGKDEKLFF. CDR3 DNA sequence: TGTGCCATTTCGAGAACAGGGAAGGATGAAAAACTGTTTTTT.